A single sample gave rise to the 20 T cell receptor beta chains below, sequenced in a study of blood T cells in healthy people across ages. It was with a sample-barcoded 5' primer and a J-beta primer mix that a second PCR of about 7 to 12 cycles was run. Each CDR3 protein is one row after TCRdb ran MiXCR on the 5' RACE reads. The sample comprises 800,000 to 1,000,000 distinct CDR3 sequences, around 49% of which are singletons, and roughly 13% rests with the top ten. The material sequenced was blood. These receptors all stem from a man aged 25-45 years in good health.

This clonotype occurred a few times. A read error is possible here, since a much larger clone lies one base away. The chain couples TRBV6-5 to TRBJ2-1; D is perhaps TRBD1 (6 bases). The J call is doubtful: the DNA matches TRBJ2-7 better. Germline-derived CDR1 and CDR2 are MNHEY and SVGAGI. The CDR3 is made up of 16 amino acids. The CDR3 protein is CASRPGQTQTYNEQYF. CDR3 in DNA: TGTGCCAGCAGACCCGGACAGACACAGACCTACAATGAGCAGTACTTC.

The V gene is TRBV19, the J gene TRBJ1-5; 10 bases agree with TRBD1. The CDR3 is 14 residues long. The germline V gene has CDR1 LNHDA and CDR2 SQIVND (reference sequence). The J segment lost 6 bases and the V segment lost 6 bases, leaving 5 bases of the junction unmatched. CDR3 sequence reads: CASSLGQGIQPQHF. CDR3 nucleotide sequence: TGTGCCAGTAGCCTGGGACAGGGGATTCAGCCCCAGCATTTT.

As to this clonotype: One end of the junction is discordant with germline, which a read error may explain. J is TRBJ1-1 and V is TRBV7-2; D is undetermined. Germline V gene data show CDR1 as SGHTA and CDR2 as FQGNSA. This CDR3 is built from 15 residues. This CDR3 reads CANSLVAGMNTEAFF. The CDR3, as DNA: TGTGCCAACAGCTTAGTTGCGGGGATGAACACTGAAGCTTTCTTT.

J is TRBJ2-5 and V is TRBV6-2 or TRBV6-3; 7 bases match TRBD1. In germline, CDR1 is MNHEY, CDR2 SVGEGT. The V gene end was trimmed by 7 bases and the J gene end by 11 bases; junction bases not matched to a gene: 13. This CDR3 comprises 13 residues. CDR3 nucleotides: TGTGCCAGCACCAGAAGACAGGGCGACGGGCAGTACTTC. Its protein product is CASTRRQGDGQYF.

The V and J genes are TRBV5-6 and TRBJ2-1, with 15 nucleotides matching TRBD2. Germline V gene sequence: CDR1 SGHDT, CDR2 YYEEEE. V gave up 3 bases and J gave up 9 bases; unmatched junction bases: 4. This CDR3 contains 15 residues. The CDR3 region has the DNA TGTGCCAGCAGCTCGACGGGACTAGCGGGGGGTGAGCAGTTCTTC. This gives the protein CASSSTGLAGGEQFF.

The rearrangement links TRBV2 to TRBJ2-5; no clear D. Germline CDR1 SNHLY, CDR2 FYNNEI. V dropped 8 bases and J dropped 6 bases, with 19 bases sitting between them. This CDR3 has 14 residues. DNA for the CDR3: TGTGCCAGCCGTAACGCACAGCTTCCTCAGACCCAGTACTTC. Translation: CASRNAQLPQTQYF.

CDR3 coding DNA: TGCGCCAGCAGGGACCTGACAGGGGGTTATGGCTACACCTTC. Translating it yields CASRDLTGGYGYTF. The rearrangement links TRBV5-1 to TRBJ1-2; 9 bases agree with TRBD1. Trimming at V came to 5 bases and at J to 5 bases, leaving 7 bases not matched to a gene. The CDR3 spans 14 residues. Germline V gene data show CDR1 as SGHRS and CDR2 as YFSETQ.

The chain is built from TRBV3-1 and TRBJ2-7; D is uncertain. The CDR3 has 14 residues. Per the germline V gene, CDR1 is LGHDT and CDR2 is YNNKEL (reference sequence). Trimming cost V 0 bases and J 3 bases, with 9 bases left between them. In DNA, the CDR3 is TGTGCCAGCAGCCAAGACCGGGTTGACTACGAGCAGTACTTC. This sequence encodes CASSQDRVDYEQYF.

This chain links TRBV3-1 with TRBJ1-2; possibly TRBD1 for D (5 bases). V was clipped by 0 bases and J by 4 bases, with 9 bases between them. CDR3 length: 14 residues. From germline, CDR1 is LGHDT and CDR2 YNNKEL (reference sequence). This CDR3 reads CASSQDWTTYGYTF. Here the CDR3 DNA reads TGTGCCAGCAGCCAAGATTGGACAACCTATGGCTACACCTTC.

V usage is TRBV15 and J usage is TRBJ1-5; TRBD1 might be the D (6 bases). This CDR3 is built from 13 residues. V lost 5 bases and J lost 9, with 14 bases in between. From germline, CDR1 is LNHNV and CDR2 YYDKDF (reference sequence). This CDR3 is CATSAGTGSPQHF. As DNA, the CDR3 is TGTGCCACCAGCGCCGGTACAGGGTCGCCCCAGCATTTT.

The rearrangement links TRBV3-1 to TRBJ2-3; unclear D gene. Germline CDR1 reads LGHDT; CDR2 reads YNNKEL (reference sequence). Trimming pared 0 bases from V and 0 bases from J, leaving 10 bases between. This CDR3 spans 16 amino acids. The CDR3 loop is CASSQDLGVSTDTQYF. The CDR3 bases are TGTGCCAGCAGCCAAGATTTGGGCGTTAGCACAGATACGCAGTATTTT.

This clonotype was detected once. The chain recombines TRBV28 with TRBJ2-1; D tentatively fits TRBD1 or TRBD2 (6 bases each). The CDR3 contains 14 residues. V gave up 5 bases and J gave up 3 bases, with 11 bases separating them. Looked up from germline, CDR1 is MDHEN and CDR2 is SYDVKM. CDR3 sequence: CASSPGAVYNEQFF. CDR3 DNA: TGTGCCAGCAGTCCGGGGGCTGTCTACAATGAGCAGTTCTTC.

The chain recombines TRBV28 with TRBJ2-7; no firm D call. This CDR3 is 13 amino acids long. With 5 bases removed from V and 7 bases from J, the gap between germline ends came to 15 bases. The germline V gene has CDR1 MDHEN and CDR2 SYDVKM. CDR3 region: CASSVGYIWEQYF. CDR3 DNA sequence: TGTGCCAGCAGTGTAGGGTACATTTGGGAGCAGTACTTC.

This clonotype appeared many times. This chain uses TRBV28 with TRBJ2-7, with TRBD1 as a possible D gene (6 bases). The CDR3 runs 15 residues. The germline V gene has CDR1 MDHEN and CDR2 SYDVKM. The V gene lost 6 bases and the J gene lost 8 bases, with 23 bases spanning the gap. The CDR3 is CASRRSQGPSPKQYF. As DNA, the CDR3 is TGTGCCAGCAGGCGATCACAGGGCCCTTCTCCCAAGCAGTACTTC.

This clonotype was observed a few times. The chain uses TRBV7-8 and TRBJ2-1; 8 bases fit TRBD2. J was trimmed by 3 bases and V by 1 base; bases with no gene match: 2. Germline CDR1 is SGHVS and CDR2 is FQNEAQ. The CDR3 covers 15 residues. CDR3 sequence reads: CASSLELADYNEQFF. CDR3 sequence (DNA): TGTGCCAGCAGCTTAGAACTAGCGGACTACAATGAGCAGTTCTTC.

About this clonotype: A read error is likely, as this CDR3 ends without the conserved phenylalanine or tryptophan. V is TRBV28 and J is TRBJ2-6; 11 bases are a match to TRBD1. With 5 bases clipped from V and 3 bases from J, the junction kept 6 bases outside the gene matches. CDR3 length: 17 residues. Germline loops: CDR1 MDHEN, CDR2 SYDVKM. This chain's CDR3 is CASSVGQGAVGANVLTL. The CDR3 nucleotides are TGTGCCAGCAGTGTCGGACAGGGGGCAGTTGGGGCCAACGTCCTGACTCTC.

V and J are TRBV7-2 and TRBJ2-2; 7 positions match TRBD2. The CDR3 loop spans 17 amino acids. Germline CDR1 is SGHTA and CDR2 is FQGNSA. V was pared by 3 bases and J by 5 bases, with 12 bases of the junction left unmatched. CDR3 residues: CASSLISGQGGTGELFF. In nucleotides, the CDR3 is TGTGCCAGCAGCTTGATCAGCGGCCAGGGAGGGACCGGGGAGCTGTTTTTT.

The chain links TRBV7-9 to TRBJ1-2; 7 bases match TRBD1. Per the germline V gene, CDR1 is SEHNR and CDR2 is FQNEAQ (reference sequence). CDR3 length: 13 amino acids. The V segment lost 5 bases and the J segment 7 bases; nucleotides outside the gene matches: 7. The CDR3 bases are TGTGCCAGCAGCAGCAGGGGGGATCCTGGCTACACCTTC. Translating gives CASSSRGDPGYTF.

CDR3 residues: CASSLGAEDTQYF. The DNA for the CDR3 is TGTGCCAGCAGCTTAGGTGCTGAAGATACGCAGTATTTT. V usage is TRBV7-2 and J usage is TRBJ2-3; no clear D. V lost 1 base and J lost 5, with 7 bases in between. The CDR3 has 13 amino acids. CDR1 and CDR2 (germline): SGHTA, FQGNSA.

The chain has TRBV12-3 or TRBV12-4 and TRBJ2-3; possible D gene TRBD2, 6 bases. The CDR3 length is 16 residues. Trimming left V 1 base short and J 1 base short, with 12 bases between. The CDR3 loop reads CASSLGRAAGTDTQYF. The CDR3 DNA sequence: TGTGCCAGCAGTTTAGGGAGGGCAGCGGGCACAGATACGCAGTATTTT.